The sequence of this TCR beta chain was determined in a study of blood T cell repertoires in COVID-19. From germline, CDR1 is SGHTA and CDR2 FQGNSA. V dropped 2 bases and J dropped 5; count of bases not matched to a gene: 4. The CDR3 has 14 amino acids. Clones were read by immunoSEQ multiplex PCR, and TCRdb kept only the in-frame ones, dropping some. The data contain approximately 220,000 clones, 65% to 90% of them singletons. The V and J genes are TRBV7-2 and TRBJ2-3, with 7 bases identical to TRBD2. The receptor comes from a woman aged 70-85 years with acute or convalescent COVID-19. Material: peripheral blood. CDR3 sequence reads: CASSLSSGVDTQYF. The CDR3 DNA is TGTGCCAGCAGCTTAAGCAGCGGGGTAGATACGCAGTATTTT.